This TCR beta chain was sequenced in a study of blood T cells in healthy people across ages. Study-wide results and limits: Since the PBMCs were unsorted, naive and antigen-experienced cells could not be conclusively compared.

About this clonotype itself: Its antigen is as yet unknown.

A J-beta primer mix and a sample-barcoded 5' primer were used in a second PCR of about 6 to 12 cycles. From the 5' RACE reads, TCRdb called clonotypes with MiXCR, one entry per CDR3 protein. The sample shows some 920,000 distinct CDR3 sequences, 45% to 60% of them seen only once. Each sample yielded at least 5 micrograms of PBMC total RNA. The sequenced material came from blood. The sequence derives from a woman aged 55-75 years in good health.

This chain's CDR3 is CASSDRDQGTDTQYF. The CDR3 coding sequence is TGTGCCAGCAGCGATCGGGACCAGGGGACAGATACGCAGTATTTT. This sequence joins TRBV9 and TRBJ2-3, with a possible D match to TRBD1 (6 bases). V was trimmed by 3 bases and J by 3 bases, leaving 14 bases between them. The CDR3 extends over 15 amino acids. Germline V gives CDR1 SGDLS, CDR2 YYNGEE. The variable domain in full, completed from reference TRBV9 and TRBJ2-3, reads DSGVTQTPKHLITATGQRVTLRCSPRSGDLSVYWYQQSLDQGLQFLIQYYNGEERAKGNILERFSAQQFPDLHSELNLSSLELGDSALYFCASSDRDQGTDTQYFGPGTRLTVL.